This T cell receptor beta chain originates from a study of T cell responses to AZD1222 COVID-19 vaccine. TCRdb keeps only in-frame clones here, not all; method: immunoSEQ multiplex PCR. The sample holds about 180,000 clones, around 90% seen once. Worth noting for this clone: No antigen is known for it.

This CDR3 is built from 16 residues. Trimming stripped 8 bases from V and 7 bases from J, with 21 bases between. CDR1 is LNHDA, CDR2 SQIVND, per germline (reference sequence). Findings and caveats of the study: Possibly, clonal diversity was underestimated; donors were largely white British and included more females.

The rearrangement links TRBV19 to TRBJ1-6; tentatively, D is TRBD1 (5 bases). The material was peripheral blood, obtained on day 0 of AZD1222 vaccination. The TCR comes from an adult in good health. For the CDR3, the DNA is TGTGCCAGTCGGAGCAGGGACCAGATTCAAAATTCACCCCTCCACTTT. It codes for CASRSRDQIQNSPLHF.